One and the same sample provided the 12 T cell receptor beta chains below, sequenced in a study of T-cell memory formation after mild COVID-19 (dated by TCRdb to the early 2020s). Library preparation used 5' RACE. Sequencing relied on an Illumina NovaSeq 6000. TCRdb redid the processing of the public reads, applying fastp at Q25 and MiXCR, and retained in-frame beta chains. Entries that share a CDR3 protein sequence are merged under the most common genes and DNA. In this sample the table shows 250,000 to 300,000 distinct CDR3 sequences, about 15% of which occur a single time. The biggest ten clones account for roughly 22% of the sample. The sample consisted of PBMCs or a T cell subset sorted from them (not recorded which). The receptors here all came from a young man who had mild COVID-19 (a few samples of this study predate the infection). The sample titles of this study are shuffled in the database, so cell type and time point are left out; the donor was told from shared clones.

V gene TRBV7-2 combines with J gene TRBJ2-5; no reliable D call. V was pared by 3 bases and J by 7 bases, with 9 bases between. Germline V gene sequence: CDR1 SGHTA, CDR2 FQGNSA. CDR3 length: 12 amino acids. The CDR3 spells CASSFPPGTQYF. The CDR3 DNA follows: TGTGCCAGCAGCTTTCCTCCCGGGACCCAGTACTTC.

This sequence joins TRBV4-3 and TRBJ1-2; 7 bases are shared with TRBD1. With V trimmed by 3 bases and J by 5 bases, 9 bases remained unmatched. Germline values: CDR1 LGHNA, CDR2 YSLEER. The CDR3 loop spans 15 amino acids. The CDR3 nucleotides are TGCGCCAGCAGCCACTTTAGACAGGGAGATTATGGCTACACCTTC. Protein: CASSHFRQGDYGYTF.

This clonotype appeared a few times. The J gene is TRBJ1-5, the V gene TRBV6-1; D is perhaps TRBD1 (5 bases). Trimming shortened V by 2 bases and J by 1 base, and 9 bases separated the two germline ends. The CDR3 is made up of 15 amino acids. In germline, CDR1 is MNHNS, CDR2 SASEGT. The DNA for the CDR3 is TGTGCCAGCAGTGAAAGGTGGGACAGCAATCAGCCCCAGCATTTT. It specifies CASSERWDSNQPQHF.

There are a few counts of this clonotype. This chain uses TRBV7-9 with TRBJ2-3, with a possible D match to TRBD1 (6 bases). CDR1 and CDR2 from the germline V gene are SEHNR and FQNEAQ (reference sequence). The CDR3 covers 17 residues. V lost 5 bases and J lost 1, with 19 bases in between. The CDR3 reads CASSDSAGEGGTDTQYF. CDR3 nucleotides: TGTGCCAGCAGCGATAGCGCAGGGGAAGGCGGCACAGATACGCAGTATTTT.

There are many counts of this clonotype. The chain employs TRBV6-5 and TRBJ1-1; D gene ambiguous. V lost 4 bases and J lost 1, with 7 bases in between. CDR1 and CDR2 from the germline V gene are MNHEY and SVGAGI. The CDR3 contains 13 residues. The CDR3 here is CASSFRSNTEAFF. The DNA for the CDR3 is TGTGCCAGCAGTTTTCGGTCGAACACTGAAGCTTTCTTT.

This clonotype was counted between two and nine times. The CDR3 loop reads CASSFSATEAFF. The DNA for the CDR3 is TGTGCCAGCAGCTTCTCAGCCACTGAAGCTTTCTTT. This chain connects TRBV5-6 to TRBJ1-1, with D unclear. Germline V gene sequence: CDR1 SGHDT, CDR2 YYEEEE. The CDR3 contains 12 residues. Trimming shortened V by 2 bases and J by 4 bases, and 6 bases separated the two germline ends. Full variable domain (rest looked up from reference TRBV5-6 and TRBJ1-1): DAGVTQSPTHLIKTRGQQVTLRCSPKSGHDTVSWYQQALGQGPQFIFQYYEEEERQRGNFPDRFSGHQFPNYSSELNVNALLLGDSALYLCASSFSATEAFFGQGTRLTVV.

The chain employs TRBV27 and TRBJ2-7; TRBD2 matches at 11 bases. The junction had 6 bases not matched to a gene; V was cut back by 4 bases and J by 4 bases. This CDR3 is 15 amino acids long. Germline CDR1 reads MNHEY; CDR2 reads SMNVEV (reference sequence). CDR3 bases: TGTGCCAGCAGTTCACTAGCGGGGGTTGAGTACGAGCAGTACTTC. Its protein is CASSSLAGVEYEQYF.

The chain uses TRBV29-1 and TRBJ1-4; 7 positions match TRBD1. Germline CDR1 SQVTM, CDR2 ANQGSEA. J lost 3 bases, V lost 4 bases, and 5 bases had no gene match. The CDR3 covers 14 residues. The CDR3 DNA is TGCAGCGTTGGGGAGGGGACAGCTAATGAAAAACTGTTTTTT. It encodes CSVGEGTANEKLFF.

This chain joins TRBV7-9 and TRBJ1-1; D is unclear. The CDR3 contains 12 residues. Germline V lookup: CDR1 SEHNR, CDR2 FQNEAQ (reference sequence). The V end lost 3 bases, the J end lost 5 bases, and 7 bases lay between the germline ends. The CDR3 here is CASSFDGTEAFF. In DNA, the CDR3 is TGTGCCAGCAGCTTTGATGGTACTGAAGCTTTCTTT.

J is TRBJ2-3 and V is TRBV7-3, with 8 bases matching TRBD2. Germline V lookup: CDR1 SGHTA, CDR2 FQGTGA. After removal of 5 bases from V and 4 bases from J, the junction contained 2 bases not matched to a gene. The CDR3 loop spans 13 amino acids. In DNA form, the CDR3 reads TGTGCCAGCAGCACCGGGGGGGCAGATACGCAGTATTTT. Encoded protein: CASSTGGADTQYF.

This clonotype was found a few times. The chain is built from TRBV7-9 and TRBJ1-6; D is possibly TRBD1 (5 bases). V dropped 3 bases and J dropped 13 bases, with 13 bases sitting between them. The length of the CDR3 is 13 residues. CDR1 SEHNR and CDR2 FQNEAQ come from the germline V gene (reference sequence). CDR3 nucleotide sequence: TGTGCCAGCAGCTTCACCACCCAGGGCCCCCTCCACTTT. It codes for CASSFTTQGPLHF.

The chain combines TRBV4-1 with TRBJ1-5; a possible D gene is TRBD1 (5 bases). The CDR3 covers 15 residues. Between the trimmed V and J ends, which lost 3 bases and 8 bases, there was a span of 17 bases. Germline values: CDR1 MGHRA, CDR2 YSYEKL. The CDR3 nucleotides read TGCGCCAGCAGCCAGCACCGGGACCAGAGGGAGCCCCAGCATTTT. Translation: CASSQHRDQREPQHF.